The source of this TCR beta chain is a study of graft-versus-host responses after intestinal transplantation. About the research overall: Anti-thymocyte globulin induction preceded approximately three years of tacrolimus and steroid maintenance in all recipients.

The CDR3 sequence is 14 residues long. Germline CDR1 SGHVS, CDR2 FNYEAQ. Germline trimming cut 7 bases from V and 6 bases from J; bases unmatched to any gene: 8. Notes on this clone: Its specificity is unknown.

Here immunoSEQ multiplex PCR was the method, and the copy in TCRdb shows in-frame clones only, minus some. This table has over 80,000 clones, just under 95% appearing once. The chain joins TRBV7-6 to TRBJ2-1; 8 bases fit TRBD2. This clonotype originated in a human donor who was the organ donor for an intestinal transplant. The sequencing used unstimulated CD8+ T cells sorted from spleen or lymph node cells, collected before transplant. CDR3 sequence: CASTRGGLINEQFF. The DNA for the CDR3 is TGTGCCAGCACTCGGGGGGGCCTTATCAATGAGCAGTTCTTC.